This is a list of T cell receptor beta chains from one sample in a study of cytomegalovirus exposure and HLA in healthy donors. Profiled with immunoSEQ multiplex PCR; TCRdb holds only in-frame clones, not every one. This sample has under 200,000 clones, with about 71% found just once. Sequencing was carried out using PBMCs. These receptors were collected from a woman aged 40 to 50 in good health and CMV-seropositive. Each CDR3 is given with its conserved first and last residue. The D gene is left open where the match is weak. Clone size appears in some rows only: once, few, many, or a class for an expanded clone.

CDR3 protein | CDR3 DNA | clone size | J gene | V gene | D gene
CASSQLIAGVHNEQFF | TGCGCCAGCAGCCAACTCATAGCGGGAGTCCACAATGAGCAGTTCTTC | NA | TRBJ2-1 | TRBV4-3 | TRBD2
CASSQSTGQTEAFF | TGTGCCAGCAGCCAATCGACAGGGCAGACTGAAGCTTTCTTT | NA | TRBJ1-1 | TRBV7-2 | TRBD1
CASSLDRIGTDTQYF | TGTGCCAGCAGCTTAGACAGGATCGGCACAGATACGCAGTATTTT | NA | TRBJ2-3 | TRBV7-2 | NA
CASSHFGSVRVDTQYF | TGTGCCAGCAGCCATTTCGGCTCAGTCCGGGTAGATACGCAGTATTTT | NA | TRBJ2-3 | TRBV13 | NA
CASSLALGANTGELFF | TGTGCTAGCAGCTTAGCGCTGGGAGCGAACACCGGGGAGCTGTTTTTT | NA | TRBJ2-2 | TRBV7-7 | NA
CASSFGPDTEAFF | TGTGCCAGCAGCTTTGGGCCGGACACTGAAGCTTTCTTT | NA | TRBJ1-1 | TRBV11-3 | NA
CASSPRGRTDTQYF | TGCGCCAGCAGTCCCAGGGGGCGCACAGATACGCAGTATTTT | NA | TRBJ2-3 | TRBV4-3 | TRBD1
CASSPVTREKLFF | TGTGCCAGCAGCCCGGTCACGCGGGAAAAACTGTTTTTT | few | TRBJ1-4 | TRBV16 | NA
CASSLEDRGGYYGYTF | TGTGCCAGCAGCTTAGAAGATAGGGGGGGCTACTATGGCTACACCTTC | NA | TRBJ1-2 | TRBV7-8 | NA
CASSYSLAGPYEQYF | TGTGCCAGCAGTTACTCACTAGCGGGGCCCTACGAGCAGTACTTC | NA | TRBJ2-7 | TRBV6-5 | TRBD2
CASSLASGTQGGETQYF | TGTGCCAGCAGCTTAGCTTCCGGGACCCAAGGAGGGGAGACCCAGTACTTC | NA | TRBJ2-5 | TRBV7-2 | NA
CASSLSPTGSTGELFF | TGTGCCAGCAGCCTCTCCCCGACAGGGAGCACCGGGGAGCTGTTTTTT | NA | TRBJ2-2 | TRBV4-2 | TRBD1
CASKEGGSDEQFF | TGTGCCAGCAAGGAGGGCGGCAGCGATGAGCAGTTCTTC | NA | TRBJ2-1 | TRBV6-5 | NA